The entry below gives a single T cell receptor (beta chain) sequence along with its context. Antigen specificity is unknown. CDR1 and CDR2 from the germline V gene are LGHDT and YNNKEL (reference sequence). The CDR3 runs 16 residues. Germline trimming cut 0 bases from V and 4 bases from J; bases unmatched to any gene: 6. Oncomine TCR Beta short-read sequencing was applied to DNA from cultured CD4+ T cells. Cultured CD4+ T cells yielded the extracted genomic DNA. TCRdb analysed the PCR reads with MiXCR anew, one entry per CDR3 protein. Seen here are about 19,000 distinct CDR3 sequences, around 50% observed once, and the top ten hold 6.5% to 8.5%. The sample originates from a study of vaccination and CD4 T cells after COVID-19. On the study more broadly: Recovered patients in the cohort numbered six men and four women, two of them Hispanic. Overall study results and limits: Convalescent patients displayed a median roughly 90% of reactive clones emerging only post-vaccination.

Treatment noted: approximately 10-day PBMC culture with coronavirus spike peptide pools or control peptides (ViraFEST assay). The sequence was collected from a human donor who had recovered from COVID-19. Sequences were obtained from CD4+ T cells from blood, cultured in vitro. The chain is built from TRBV3-1 and TRBJ2-7, with 10 bases matching TRBD2. In DNA, the CDR3 is TGTGCCAGCAGCCAAGAACCCCTAGCGGGAGTGTACGAGCAGTACTTC. Protein: CASSQEPLAGVYEQYF.